This TCR beta chain was identified during a study of beta chain features in type 1 diabetes. Notes on the study in general: TCRB CDR3s from Type 1 diabetes patients were moderately but significantly shorter in all four CD4+ subsets. A closer apparent resemblance between naive, central memory and Treg TCRB repertoires was seen in patients than in healthy donors.

This clone was seen repeatedly, ten times or more. Its specificity is unknown. The CDR3 sequence is 15 residues long. The V gene's germline CDR1 is SGHRS and CDR2 YFSETQ. The germline V and J ends were trimmed by 0 bases and 6 bases, with 10 bases remaining between them. Sequencing targeted expressed TCRB transcripts, as all isolated RNA had been reverse transcribed. Method: immunoSEQ multiplex PCR; TCRdb's copy keeps in-frame clones and lacks some. The sample lists over 150,000 clones; approximately 9% were seen once. Sequences were obtained from central memory CD4+ T cells from blood. The receptor was derived from a woman aged 18-35 years with type 1 diabetes. V and J are TRBV5-1 and TRBJ1-6; maybe TRBD1 (6 bases). Here the CDR3 reads CASSLDGDTNSPLHF. DNA of the CDR3: TGCGCCAGCAGCTTGGATGGGGACACTAATTCACCCCTCCACTTT.